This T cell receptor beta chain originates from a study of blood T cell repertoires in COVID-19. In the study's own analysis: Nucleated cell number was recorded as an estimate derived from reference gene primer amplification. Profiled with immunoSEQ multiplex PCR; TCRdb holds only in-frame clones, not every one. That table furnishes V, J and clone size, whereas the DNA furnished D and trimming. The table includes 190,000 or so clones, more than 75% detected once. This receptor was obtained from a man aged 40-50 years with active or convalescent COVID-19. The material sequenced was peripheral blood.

CDR3 DNA: TGCAGTGCTAATTTTTGGGAGGAAGCTTTCTTT. Translating gives CSANFWEEAFF. The genes are TRBV20-1 and TRBJ1-1; D is unresolved. Deletions cut 4 bases from V and 8 bases from J, with 11 bases between. From germline, CDR1 is DFQATT and CDR2 SNEGSKA (reference sequence). The CDR3 consists of 11 residues.